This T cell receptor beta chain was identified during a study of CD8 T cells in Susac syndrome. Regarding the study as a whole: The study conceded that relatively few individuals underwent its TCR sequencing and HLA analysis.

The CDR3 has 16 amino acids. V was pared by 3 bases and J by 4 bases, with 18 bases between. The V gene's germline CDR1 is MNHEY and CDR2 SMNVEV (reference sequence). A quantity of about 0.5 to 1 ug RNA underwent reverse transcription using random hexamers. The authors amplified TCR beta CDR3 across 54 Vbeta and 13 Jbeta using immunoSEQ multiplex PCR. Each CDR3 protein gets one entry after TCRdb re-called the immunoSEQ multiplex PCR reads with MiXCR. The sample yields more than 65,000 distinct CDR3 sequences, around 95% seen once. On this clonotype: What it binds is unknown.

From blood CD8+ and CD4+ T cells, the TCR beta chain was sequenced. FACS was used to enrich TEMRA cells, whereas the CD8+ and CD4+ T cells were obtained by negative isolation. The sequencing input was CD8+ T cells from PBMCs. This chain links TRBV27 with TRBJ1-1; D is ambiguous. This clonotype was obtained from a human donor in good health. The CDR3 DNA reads TGTGCCAGCAGTTTTTCCGGGTCTATGGTTTCCACTGAAGCTTTCTTT. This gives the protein CASSFSGSMVSTEAFF.